Following are 23 T cell receptor beta chains from one sample sequenced in a study of cytomegalovirus exposure and HLA in healthy donors. PCR employed 60 Vbeta and 13 Jbeta primers. This table comes from immunoSEQ multiplex PCR, and its TCRdb copy is limited to in-frame clones, with some not included. The data show 25,000 to 30,000 clones, 62% seen once. The specimen sequenced was PBMCs. All receptors come from a male donor in good health and CMV-seropositive.

The genes are TRBV28 and TRBJ1-4, with TRBD1 as a possible D gene (5 bases). CDR3 length equals 14 residues. V was pared by 7 bases and J by 6 bases, with 15 bases between. Per the germline V gene, CDR1 is MDHEN and CDR2 is SYDVKM. CDR3: CASTLGVVDEKLFF. For the CDR3, the DNA is TGTGCCAGCACCCTAGGGGTGGTAGATGAAAAACTGTTTTTT.

The chain carries TRBV5-1 and TRBJ2-3, with 7 bases aligning to TRBD2. Trimming removed 0 bases from V and 6 bases from J; junction bases left unmatched: 7. The CDR3 totals 15 residues. Germline V CDR1 and CDR2: SGHRS, YFSETQ. The CDR3 nucleotides are TGCGCCAGCAGCTTGGCCGCGGGGGAAGCGGATACGCAGTATTTT. It encodes CASSLAAGEADTQYF.

This clone was found a few times. CDR3 in amino acids: CAWSVGTANTEAFF. The CDR3, as DNA: TGTGCCTGGAGTGTAGGTACAGCGAACACTGAAGCTTTCTTT. This chain connects TRBV30 to TRBJ1-1; D not certain. V gave up 0 bases and J gave up 1 base, with 9 bases separating them. There are 14 residues in the CDR3. Per the germline V gene, CDR1 is GTSNPN and CDR2 is SVGIG (reference sequence). The variable domain in full, completed from reference TRBV30 and TRBJ1-1, reads SQTIHQWPATLVQPVGSPLSLECTVEGTSNPNLYWYRQAAGRGLQLLFYSVGIGQISSEVPQNLSASRPQDRQFILSSKKLLLSDSGFYLCAWSVGTANTEAFFGQGTRLTVV.

This clone came up a few times. The CDR3 sequence: CATSERTGEWETQYF. The CDR3 region has the DNA TGTGCCACCAGCGAACGGACAGGGGAGTGGGAGACCCAGTACTTC. The chain couples TRBV15 to TRBJ2-5; TRBD1 agrees at 9 bases. The CDR3 runs to 15 residues. The J segment lost 5 bases and the V segment lost 5 bases, leaving 9 bases of the junction unmatched. From germline, CDR1 is LNHNV and CDR2 YYDKDF (reference sequence).

V usage is TRBV5-1 and J usage is TRBJ1-1, with TRBD1 matching 9 bases. This CDR3 has 15 amino acids. CDR1 SGHRS and CDR2 YFSETQ come from the germline V gene. Germline trimming cut 6 bases from V and 5 bases from J; bases unmatched to any gene: 11. CDR3 sequence: CASTLLDRGGTEAFF. In DNA form, the CDR3 reads TGCGCCAGCACCCTACTCGACAGGGGGGGAACTGAAGCTTTCTTT. The variable domain in full, with the rest retrieved from reference TRBV5-1 and TRBJ1-1, is KAGVTQTPRYLIKTRGQQVTLSCSPISGHRSVSWYQQTPGQGLQFLFEYFSETQRNKGNFPGRFSGRQFSNSRSEMNVSTLELGDSALYLCASTLLDRGGTEAFFGQGTRLTVV.

The chain carries TRBV9 and TRBJ1-1; D remains ambiguous. V was clipped by 1 base and J by 1 base, with 8 bases between them. Germline CDR1 SGDLS, CDR2 YYNGEE. This CDR3 comprises 14 residues. CDR3: CASSVSEANTEAFF. CDR3 DNA: TGTGCCAGCAGCGTAAGTGAGGCGAACACTGAAGCTTTCTTT. The full variable domain, completed using reference TRBV9 and TRBJ1-1, is DSGVTQTPKHLITATGQRVTLRCSPRSGDLSVYWYQQSLDQGLQFLIQYYNGEERAKGNILERFSAQQFPDLHSELNLSSLELGDSALYFCASSVSEANTEAFFGQGTRLTVV.

This rearrangement joins TRBV30 to TRBJ2-1, with 11 bases lining up with TRBD2. The CDR3 covers 13 residues. The V and J ends lost 6 bases and 8 bases, in that order; junction bases with no gene match: 6. Germline assignment: CDR1 GTSNPN and CDR2 SVGIG (reference sequence). CDR3 sequence reads: CACHSGRAYEQFF. The CDR3 DNA follows: TGTGCCTGCCATAGCGGGAGGGCCTATGAGCAGTTCTTC.

This clone has only a few counts. The gene calls are TRBV6-5 and TRBJ1-2, with a tentative D call TRBD1 (5 bases). V gave up 2 bases and J gave up 4 bases, with 11 bases separating them. The V gene's germline CDR1 is MNHEY and CDR2 SVGAGI. The CDR3 has 14 residues. CDR3 loop: CASSYSRAPYGYTF. The CDR3 DNA reads as TGTGCCAGCAGTTACAGCAGGGCACCCTATGGCTACACCTTC.

The chain couples TRBV30 to TRBJ2-3; D possibly corresponds to TRBD1 (6 bases). Germline V lookup: CDR1 GTSNPN, CDR2 SVGIG (reference sequence). The V end was cut by 8 bases, the J end by 8 bases, with 14 bases between. This CDR3 is 11 amino acids long. The chain's CDR3 is CALETRGTQYF. As DNA, the CDR3 is TGTGCCCTGGAGACCAGGGGTACGCAGTATTTT.

The chain links TRBV4-1 to TRBJ1-2; TRBD1 agrees at 7 bases. J lost 6 bases, V lost 3 bases, and 13 bases had no gene match. The CDR3 spans 16 residues. Per germline, CDR1 MGHRA and CDR2 YSYEKL. The CDR3 sequence is CASSQEATGVPNGYTF. Written as DNA, the CDR3 is TGCGCCAGCAGCCAGGAGGCAACAGGGGTCCCGAATGGCTACACCTTC.

The chain carries TRBV6-5 and TRBJ1-2; D remains ambiguous. This CDR3 comprises 11 residues. Germline values: CDR1 MNHEY, CDR2 SVGAGI. Trimming took off 11 bases at V and 4 bases at J, with 11 bases between the two ends. The CDR3 reads CAARGVYGYTF. CDR3 DNA: TGTGCCGCCCGGGGTGTCTATGGCTACACCTTC.

The chain couples TRBV2 to TRBJ1-2; D unresolved. CDR3 size: 15 residues. V was clipped by 8 bases and J by 1 base, with 17 bases between them. Germline V CDR1 and CDR2: SNHLY, FYNNEI. The CDR3 protein is CASAQHPEFNYGYTF. CDR3 coding DNA: TGTGCCAGCGCACAGCACCCTGAATTTAACTATGGCTACACCTTC.

The rearrangement links TRBV2 to TRBJ1-5; D call uncertain. There are 15 residues in the CDR3. Germline values: CDR1 SNHLY, CDR2 FYNNEI. Trimming removed 8 bases at V and 4 bases at J, with 18 bases between. In DNA, the CDR3 is TGTGCCAGCGGGAGAGACACCAGGACGAATCAGCCCCAGCATTTT. Encoded protein: CASGRDTRTNQPQHF.

This chain links TRBV6-4 with TRBJ2-3, with D tentatively TRBD1 (5 bases). The V gene lost 0 bases and the J gene lost 4 bases, with 11 bases spanning the gap. The CDR3 is 15 residues long. Germline-derived CDR1 and CDR2 are MRHNA and SNTAGT. The CDR3 DNA follows: TGTGCCAGCAGTGACTCGGGCAGGGCGGCAGATACGCAGTATTTT. Protein: CASSDSGRAADTQYF.

The CDR3 region has the DNA TGTGCCAGCAGCGCATCCGGGACAGAGTACAATGAGCAGTTCTTC. It translates to CASSASGTEYNEQFF. This rearrangement joins TRBV9 to TRBJ2-1, with TRBD1 matching 7 bases. This CDR3 comprises 15 residues. Trimming cost V 3 bases and J 4 bases; bases outside gene matches: 7. Germline V lookup: CDR1 SGDLS, CDR2 YYNGEE. The complete variable domain, with remaining parts taken from reference TRBV9 and TRBJ2-1, reads DSGVTQTPKHLITATGQRVTLRCSPRSGDLSVYWYQQSLDQGLQFLIQYYNGEERAKGNILERFSAQQFPDLHSELNLSSLELGDSALYFCASSASGTEYNEQFFGPGTRLTVL.

The CDR3 DNA follows: TGTGCCAGCTCCCGCGGGTTGGAAGAGACCCAGTACTTC. This translates into CASSRGLEETQYF. This rearrangement joins TRBV18 to TRBJ2-5, with D perhaps matching TRBD2 (5 bases). V lost 6 bases to trimming and J lost 3 bases, with 11 bases between them. Germline V gives CDR1 KGHSH, CDR2 LQKENI. CDR3 size: 13 residues.

The rearrangement uses TRBV4-2 and TRBJ1-5; 9 bases agree with TRBD1. With 0 bases clipped from V and 1 base from J, the junction kept 4 bases outside the gene matches. CDR1 and CDR2 (germline): LGHNA, YNFKEQ. This CDR3 region has 17 residues. CDR3 sequence: CASSQDPQGASNQPQHF. The CDR3 region has the DNA TGTGCCAGCAGCCAAGACCCACAGGGGGCGAGCAATCAGCCCCAGCATTTT.

The chain links TRBV9 to TRBJ1-3, with D unresolved. From germline, CDR1 is SGDLS and CDR2 YYNGEE. This CDR3 region has 15 residues. Trimming removed 3 bases at V and 5 bases at J, with 15 bases between. The CDR3 reads CASSGGPGRRNTIYF. The CDR3 region has the DNA TGTGCCAGCAGCGGTGGCCCCGGGAGACGAAACACCATATATTTT.

This clone has just a few counts. The rearrangement uses TRBV6-1 and TRBJ2-7, with D possibly matching TRBD2 (5 bases). Germline loops: CDR1 MNHNS, CDR2 SASEGT. V was pared by 7 bases and J by 2 bases, with 15 bases between. The length of the CDR3 is 14 residues. The CDR3 region is CASTEDQTTYEQYF. In DNA form, the CDR3 reads TGTGCCAGCACCGAGGACCAGACTACCTACGAGCAGTACTTC.

This clone was observed a few times. The chain joins TRBV13 to TRBJ1-2, with TRBD1 matching 7 bases. Germline trimming cut 5 bases from V and 4 bases from J; bases unmatched to any gene: 10. There are 15 residues in the CDR3. CDR1 is PRHDT and CDR2 is FYEKMQ in the germline V gene (reference sequence). The CDR3: CASSTQTGRSYGYTF. The CDR3 DNA sequence: TGTGCCAGCAGCACCCAGACAGGGAGAAGCTATGGCTACACCTTC.

The chain recombines TRBV6-6 with TRBJ1-1, with 7 bases that match TRBD1. In germline, CDR1 is MNHNY, CDR2 SVGAGI (reference sequence). The CDR3 is 16 amino acids. The V segment lost 5 bases and the J segment 1 base; nucleotides outside the gene matches: 10. CDR3 nucleotide sequence: TGTGCCAGCAGTCGGACCGGGACAGATAAGAACACTGAAGCTTTCTTT. It is translated as CASSRTGTDKNTEAFF.

The rearrangement joins TRBV4-2 to TRBJ2-5; no clear D. Trimming pared 0 bases from V and 2 bases from J, leaving 7 bases between. This CDR3 comprises 14 residues. Per the germline V gene, CDR1 is LGHNA and CDR2 is YNFKEQ. CDR3 sequence: CASSQDGQQETQYF. DNA for the CDR3: TGTGCCAGCAGCCAAGATGGTCAGCAAGAGACCCAGTACTTC.

CDR3 DNA sequence: TGTGCCAGCAGCGTCAGGGGGAGCACTGAAGCTTTCTTT. Translating gives CASSVRGSTEAFF. This chain connects TRBV5-6 to TRBJ1-1; the match to TRBD1 covers 7 bases. CDR1 and CDR2 from the germline V gene are SGHDT and YYEEEE. The CDR3 spans 13 residues. J lost 4 bases, V lost 4 bases, and 4 bases had no gene match.